The T cell receptor beta chain under discussion was sequenced for a study of blood T cell repertoires in COVID-19. Measured with immunoSEQ multiplex PCR; TCRdb has only the in-frame clones, and not every one. Among 200,000 or so clones listed, approximately 86% were seen once. The material sequenced was peripheral blood. The receptor was derived from a man in his sixties with acute or convalescent COVID-19.

CDR3 in amino acids: CASSESGTGAYEQYF. The CDR3 DNA reads TGTGCCAGCAGTGAATCGGGGACAGGGGCCTACGAGCAGTACTTC. The chain has TRBV6-1 and TRBJ2-7; 10 positions agree with TRBD1. There are 15 residues in the CDR3. The V segment lost 2 bases and the J segment 2 bases; nucleotides outside the gene matches: 3. From germline, CDR1 is MNHNS and CDR2 SASEGT.